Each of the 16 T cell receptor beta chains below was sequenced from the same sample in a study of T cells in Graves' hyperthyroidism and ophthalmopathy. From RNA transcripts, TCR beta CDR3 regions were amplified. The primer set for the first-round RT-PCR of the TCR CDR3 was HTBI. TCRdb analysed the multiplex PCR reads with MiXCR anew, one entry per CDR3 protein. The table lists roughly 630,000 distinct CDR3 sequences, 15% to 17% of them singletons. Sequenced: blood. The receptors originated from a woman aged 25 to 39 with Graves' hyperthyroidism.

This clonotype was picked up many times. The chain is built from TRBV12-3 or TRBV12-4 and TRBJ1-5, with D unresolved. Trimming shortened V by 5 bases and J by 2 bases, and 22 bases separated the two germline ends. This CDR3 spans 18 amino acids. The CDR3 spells CASSRGFAASMGNQPQHF. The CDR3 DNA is TGTGCCAGCAGTCGGGGTTTTGCTGCTTCCATGGGCAATCAGCCCCAGCATTTT.

The CDR3 sequence is CASRRGTTTQETQYF. The CDR3 region has the DNA TGTGCCAGCCGGCGGGGGACTACCACCCAAGAGACCCAGTACTTC. The chain employs TRBV27 and TRBJ2-5, with 7 nucleotides matching TRBD2. The CDR3 has 15 residues. CDR1 is MNHEY, CDR2 SMNVEV, per germline (reference sequence). V shed 8 bases, J shed 1 base, and the junction held 10 bases outside the gene matches.

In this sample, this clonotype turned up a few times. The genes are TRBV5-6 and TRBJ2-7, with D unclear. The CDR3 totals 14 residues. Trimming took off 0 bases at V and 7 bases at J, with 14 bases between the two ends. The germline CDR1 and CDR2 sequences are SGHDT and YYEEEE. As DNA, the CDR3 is TGTGCCAGCAGCTTGGGGCAATACGTGGGAGAGCAGTACTTC. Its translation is CASSLGQYVGEQYF.

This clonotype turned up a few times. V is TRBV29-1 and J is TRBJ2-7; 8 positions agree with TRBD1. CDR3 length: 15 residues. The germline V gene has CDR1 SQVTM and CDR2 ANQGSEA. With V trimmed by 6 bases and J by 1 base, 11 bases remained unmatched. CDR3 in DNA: TGCAGCGTAGTCAGGTCGCAGGGGGCGTCCTACGAGCAGTACTTC. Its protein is CSVVRSQGASYEQYF.

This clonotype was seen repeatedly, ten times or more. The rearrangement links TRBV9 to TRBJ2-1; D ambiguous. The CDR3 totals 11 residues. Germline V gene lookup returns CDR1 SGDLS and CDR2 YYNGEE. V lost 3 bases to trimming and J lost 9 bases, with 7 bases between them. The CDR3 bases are TGTGCCAGCAGCGCTTGGGGTGAGCAGTTCTTC. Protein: CASSAWGEQFF.

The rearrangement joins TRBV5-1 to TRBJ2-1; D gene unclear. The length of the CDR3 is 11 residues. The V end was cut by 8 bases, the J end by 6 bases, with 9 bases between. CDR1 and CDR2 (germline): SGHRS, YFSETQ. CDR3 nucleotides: TGCGCCAGAAGTCTTTTCAATGAGCAGTTCTTC. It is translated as CARSLFNEQFF.

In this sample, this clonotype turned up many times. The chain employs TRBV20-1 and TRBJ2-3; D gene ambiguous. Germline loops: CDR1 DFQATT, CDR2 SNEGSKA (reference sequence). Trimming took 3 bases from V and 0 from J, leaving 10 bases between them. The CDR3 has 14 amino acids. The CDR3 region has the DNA TGCAGTGCTAGGTTCTGGGTGAGCACAGATACGCAGTATTTT. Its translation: CSARFWVSTDTQYF.

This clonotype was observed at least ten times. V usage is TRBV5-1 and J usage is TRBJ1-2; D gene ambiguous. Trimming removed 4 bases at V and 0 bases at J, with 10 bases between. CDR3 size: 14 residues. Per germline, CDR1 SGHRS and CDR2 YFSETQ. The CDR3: CASSDAGTNYGYTF. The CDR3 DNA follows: TGCGCCAGCAGCGACGCCGGGACTAACTATGGCTACACCTTC. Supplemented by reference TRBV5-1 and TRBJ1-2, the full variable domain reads KAGVTQTPRYLIKTRGQQVTLSCSPISGHRSVSWYQQTPGQGLQFLFEYFSETQRNKGNFPGRFSGRQFSNSRSEMNVSTLELGDSALYLCASSDAGTNYGYTFGSGTRLTVV.

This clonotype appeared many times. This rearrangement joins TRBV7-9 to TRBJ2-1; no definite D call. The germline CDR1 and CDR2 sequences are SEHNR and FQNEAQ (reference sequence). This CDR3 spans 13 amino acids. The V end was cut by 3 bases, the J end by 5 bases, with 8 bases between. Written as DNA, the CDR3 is TGTGCCAGCAGCTTCCAGTCTGACAATGAGCAGTTCTTC. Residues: CASSFQSDNEQFF.

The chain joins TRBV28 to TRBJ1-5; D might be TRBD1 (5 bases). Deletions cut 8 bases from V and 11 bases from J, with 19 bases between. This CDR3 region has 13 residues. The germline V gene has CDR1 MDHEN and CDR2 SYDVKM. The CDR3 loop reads CASQGHPAEAQHF. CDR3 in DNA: TGTGCCAGCCAAGGACATCCAGCAGAGGCCCAGCATTTT.

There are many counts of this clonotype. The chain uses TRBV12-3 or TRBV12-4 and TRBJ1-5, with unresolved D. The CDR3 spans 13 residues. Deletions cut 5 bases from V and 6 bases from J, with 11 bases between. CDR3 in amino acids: CASSPGRFQPQHF. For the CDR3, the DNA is TGTGCCAGCAGTCCCGGGAGGTTTCAGCCCCAGCATTTT.

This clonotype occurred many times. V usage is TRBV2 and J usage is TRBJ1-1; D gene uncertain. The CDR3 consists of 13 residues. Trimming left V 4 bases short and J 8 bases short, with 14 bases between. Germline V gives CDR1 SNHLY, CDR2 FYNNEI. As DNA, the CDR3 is TGTGCCAGCAGTGCAACAGCAAATTTGGAAGCTTTCTTT. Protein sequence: CASSATANLEAFF.

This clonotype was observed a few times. CDR3 nucleotide sequence: TGCAGTGCTTCTCCTATGGGGTACCAAGAGACCCAGTACTTC. Translated, it gives CSASPMGYQETQYF. The chain combines TRBV20-1 with TRBJ2-5; D remains unclear. The CDR3 is made up of 14 amino acids. Germline V gives CDR1 DFQATT, CDR2 SNEGSKA (reference sequence). V lost 5 bases and J lost 0, with 13 bases in between.

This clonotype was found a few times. CDR3 amino acids: CASSKDRTANYGYTF. As DNA, the CDR3 is TGTGCCAGCAGCAAGGACAGAACAGCTAACTATGGCTACACCTTC. V gene TRBV7-3 combines with J gene TRBJ1-2, with D possibly matching TRBD1 (6 bases). CDR3 length: 15 amino acids. Trimming stripped 5 bases from V and 0 bases from J, with 13 bases between. Germline CDR1 reads SGHTA; CDR2 reads FQGTGA.

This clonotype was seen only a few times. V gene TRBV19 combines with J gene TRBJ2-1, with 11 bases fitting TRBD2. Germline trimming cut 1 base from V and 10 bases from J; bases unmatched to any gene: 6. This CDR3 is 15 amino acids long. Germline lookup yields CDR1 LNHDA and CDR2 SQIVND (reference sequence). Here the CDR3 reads CASSIGTSGSWEQFF. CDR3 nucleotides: TGTGCCAGTAGTATAGGCACTAGCGGGAGTTGGGAGCAGTTCTTC.

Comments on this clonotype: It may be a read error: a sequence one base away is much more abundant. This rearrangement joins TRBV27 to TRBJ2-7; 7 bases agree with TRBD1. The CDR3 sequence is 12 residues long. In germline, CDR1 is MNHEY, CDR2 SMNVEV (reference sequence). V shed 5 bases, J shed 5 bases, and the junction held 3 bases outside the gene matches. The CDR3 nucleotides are TGTGCCAGCAGTGACAGGGCCCACGAGCAGTACTTC. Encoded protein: CASSDRAHEQYF.